Below, 14 T cell receptor beta chains from the same sample are listed, as sequenced in a study of early T cells in non-severe SARS-CoV-2 infection. TCRdb processed the 5' RACE reads anew with MiXCR; each CDR3 protein has one entry. This sample has about 21,000 distinct CDR3 sequences; about 4.3% occur once, and the top ten carry around 17%. Sequenced input: whole blood. The receptors were sampled from an adult who was a healthcare worker with PCR-confirmed SARS-CoV-2 infection or an uninfected control (not recorded which).

This clonotype has a count of ten or more. The chain is built from TRBV6-2 or TRBV6-3 and TRBJ1-5, with 7 bases matching TRBD1. There are 19 residues in the CDR3. Trimming cost V 5 bases and J 0 bases; bases outside gene matches: 16. Germline loops: CDR1 MNHEY, CDR2 SVGEGT. The CDR3 DNA reads TGTGCCAGCAGTCCATTGGGACAGACCGAACCCTATAGCAATCAGCCCCAGCATTTT. This sequence encodes CASSPLGQTEPYSNQPQHF.

This clonotype was detected many times. The chain combines TRBV5-1 with TRBJ2-1; tentative D call: TRBD1 (5 bases). CDR1 SGHRS and CDR2 YFSETQ come from the germline V gene. This CDR3 spans 14 amino acids. Trimming pared 6 bases from V and 9 bases from J, leaving 19 bases between. This chain's CDR3 is CASINDHRGGEQFF. The CDR3 region has the DNA TGCGCCAGCATCAACGACCATAGGGGCGGTGAGCAGTTCTTC.

This clonotype was seen many times. In DNA form, the CDR3 reads TGTGCCAGCAGTTTGCGGACGGGGGGAGAGACCCAGTACTTC. This translates into CASSLRTGGETQYF. This rearrangement joins TRBV12-3 or TRBV12-4 to TRBJ2-5; TRBD2 matches 7 bases. V lost 3 bases and J lost 4; bases outside the gene matches: 5. This CDR3 is 14 amino acids long.

This sequence joins TRBV7-3 and TRBJ1-5; D unresolved. CDR3 length: 15 amino acids. V shed 6 bases and J shed 0 bases, with 12 bases lying between them. Germline CDR1 is SGHTA and CDR2 is FQGTGA. CDR3 nucleotide sequence: TGTGCCAGCAGTCCCGACTTCTATAGCAATCAGCCCCAGCATTTT. It encodes CASSPDFYSNQPQHF.

This clonotype came up many times. V is TRBV5-1 and J is TRBJ2-5, with D maybe TRBD1 (5 bases). V lost 6 bases and J 4 bases, leaving 16 bases between the germline ends. The CDR3 length is 14 residues. Germline loops: CDR1 SGHRS, CDR2 YFSETQ. CDR3 nucleotides: TGCGCCAGCATGAAGGGGCGCGAAGGAGAGACCCAGTACTTC. This encodes CASMKGREGETQYF.

The V call is TRBV9, the J call TRBJ1-2; D is unclear. Germline V lookup: CDR1 SGDLS, CDR2 YYNGEE. The V and J ends lost 4 bases and 4 bases respectively, with 8 bases between them. CDR3 size: 12 residues. The CDR3 region has the DNA TGTGCCAGCAGCCCCTACAGCTATGGCTACACCTTC. It yields the protein CASSPYSYGYTF.

This chain links TRBV12-3 or TRBV12-4 with TRBJ2-1; 13 bases are a match to TRBD2. The CDR3 has 15 residues. After removal of 7 bases from V and 5 bases from J, the junction contained 5 bases not matched to a gene. CDR3 protein: CASTSTSGGNNEQFF. Here the CDR3 DNA reads TGTGCCAGCACCTCGACTAGCGGGGGGAACAATGAGCAGTTCTTC.

This clonotype came up many times. The CDR3 DNA reads as TGCAGTGCTAGCAAAGGGGGTGCTAACAATGAGCAGTTCTTC. It specifies CSASKGGANNEQFF. The chain links TRBV20-1 to TRBJ2-1, with D possibly TRBD1 on 6 matching bases. The CDR3 has 14 residues. Germline V gene data show CDR1 as DFQATT and CDR2 as SNEGSKA (reference sequence). V shed 3 bases and J shed 5 bases, with 14 bases lying between them.

The chain employs TRBV6-6 and TRBJ2-7, with D perhaps matching TRBD1 (6 bases). The CDR3 runs to 12 residues. V was clipped by 7 bases and J by 3 bases, with 10 bases between them. The V gene's germline CDR1 is MNHNY and CDR2 SVGAGI (reference sequence). CDR3 amino acids: CASTSDSYEQYF. CDR3 coding DNA: TGTGCCAGCACCTCGGACAGCTACGAGCAGTACTTC.

In this sample, this clonotype turned up many times. This chain joins TRBV7-9 and TRBJ2-5; no definite D call. V was clipped by 5 bases and J by 1 base, with 2 bases between them. This CDR3 comprises 11 residues. Germline CDR1 reads SEHNR; CDR2 reads FQNEAQ (reference sequence). The CDR3 reads CASSLQETQYF. The CDR3 nucleotides read TGTGCCAGCAGCCTCCAAGAGACCCAGTACTTC.

This clonotype was seen a handful of times. The V call is TRBV10-3, the J call TRBJ2-1, with TRBD2 identical over 10 bases. The CDR3 totals 14 residues. The V gene end was trimmed by 8 bases and the J gene end by 7 bases; junction bases not matched to a gene: 8. Germline-derived CDR1 and CDR2 are ENHRY and SYGVKD. The CDR3 sequence is CAIGDSGGFNEQFF. The CDR3 nucleotides are TGTGCCATCGGCGATAGCGGGGGGTTTAATGAGCAGTTCTTC.

To note about this clonotype: A much more abundant neighbour one base away suggests this may be a read error. Because it lacks the conserved phenylalanine or tryptophan at the end, this CDR3 is likely a read error. V gene TRBV28 combines with J gene TRBJ1-4; 7 bases agree with TRBD1. The V gene's germline CDR1 is MDHEN and CDR2 SYDVKM. This CDR3 is built from 16 residues. With 5 bases clipped from V and 7 bases from J, the junction kept 13 bases outside the gene matches. CDR3 DNA: TGTGCCAGCAGTCCCTCCCCCGGACAGGATAGTGAAAAACTGTTTATT. Translation gives CASSPSPGQDSEKLFI.

This clonotype was counted at least ten times. The V gene is TRBV4-2, the J gene TRBJ1-4; D uncertain. The germline CDR1 and CDR2 sequences are LGHNA and YNFKEQ. The CDR3 totals 17 residues. Trimming took off 0 bases at V and 8 bases at J, with 19 bases between the two ends. CDR3 nucleotides: TGTGCCAGCAGCCAAGAAATCGCTCGAGGGAGAAACGAAAAACTGTTTTTT. Protein sequence: CASSQEIARGRNEKLFF.

Only a few counts were recorded for this clonotype. This chain joins TRBV2 and TRBJ2-3, with unresolved D. Per germline, CDR1 SNHLY and CDR2 FYNNEI. Trimming took 11 bases from V and 0 from J, leaving 15 bases between them. The CDR3 loop spans 14 amino acids. The CDR3 DNA is TGTGCCTCCAAGGTGGAAGGCAGCACAGATACGCAGTATTTT. Translating it yields CASKVEGSTDTQYF.